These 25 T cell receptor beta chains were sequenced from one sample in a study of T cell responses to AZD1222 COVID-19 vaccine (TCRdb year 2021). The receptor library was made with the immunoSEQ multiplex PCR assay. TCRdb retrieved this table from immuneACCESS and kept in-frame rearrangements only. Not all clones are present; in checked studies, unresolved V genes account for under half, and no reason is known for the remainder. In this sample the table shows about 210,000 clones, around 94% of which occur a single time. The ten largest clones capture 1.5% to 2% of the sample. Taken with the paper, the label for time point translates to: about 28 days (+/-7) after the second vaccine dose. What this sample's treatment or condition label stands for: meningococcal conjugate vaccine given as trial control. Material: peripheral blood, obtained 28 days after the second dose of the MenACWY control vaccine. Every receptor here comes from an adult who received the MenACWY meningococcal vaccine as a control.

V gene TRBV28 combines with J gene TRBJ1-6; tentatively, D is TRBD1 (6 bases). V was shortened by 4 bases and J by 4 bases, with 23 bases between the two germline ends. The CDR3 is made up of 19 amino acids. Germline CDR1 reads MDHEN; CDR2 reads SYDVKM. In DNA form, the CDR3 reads TGTGCCAGCAGTTCTCCCAAAAGGGCAGGGGTCGATTATAATTCACCCCTCCACTTT. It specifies CASSSPKRAGVDYNSPLHF.

In DNA, the CDR3 is TGCGCCAGCAGCTTGGGGCAGGCGCTGTACTTC. It specifies CASSLGQALYF. The V call is TRBV5-1, the J call TRBJ2-7, with D hard to call. The V end was cut by 0 bases, the J end by 12 bases, with 10 bases between. CDR3 length: 11 amino acids. The germline V gene has CDR1 SGHRS and CDR2 YFSETQ.

CDR3 sequence (DNA): TGCGCCAGCAGCGAAGGGATAGGCGAAAAACTGTTTTTT. Translation gives CASSEGIGEKLFF. V usage is TRBV5-1 and J usage is TRBJ1-4; D call uncertain. Trimming cost V 4 bases and J 8 bases, with 12 bases left between them. The CDR3 length is 13 residues. The germline V gene has CDR1 SGHRS and CDR2 YFSETQ.

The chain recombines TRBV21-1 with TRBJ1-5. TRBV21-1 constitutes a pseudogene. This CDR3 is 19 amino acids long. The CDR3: CASTFPGSGSVDSNQPQHF. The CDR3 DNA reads TGTGCCAGCACCTTCCCGGGGTCCGGGTCAGTAGATAGCAATCAGCCCCAGCATTTT.

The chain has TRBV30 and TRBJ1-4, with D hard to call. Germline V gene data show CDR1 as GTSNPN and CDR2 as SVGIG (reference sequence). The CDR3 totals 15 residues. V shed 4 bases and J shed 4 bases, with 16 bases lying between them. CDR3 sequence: CAWNSKGSYNEKLFF. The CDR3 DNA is TGTGCCTGGAATAGTAAGGGCAGCTATAATGAAAAACTGTTTTTT.

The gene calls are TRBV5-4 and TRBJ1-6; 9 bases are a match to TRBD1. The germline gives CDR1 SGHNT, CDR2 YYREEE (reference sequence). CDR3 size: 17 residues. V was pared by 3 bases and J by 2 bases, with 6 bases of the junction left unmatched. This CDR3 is CASSWGQGFTYNSPLHF. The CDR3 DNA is TGTGCCAGCAGCTGGGGACAGGGTTTCACCTATAATTCACCCCTCCACTTT.

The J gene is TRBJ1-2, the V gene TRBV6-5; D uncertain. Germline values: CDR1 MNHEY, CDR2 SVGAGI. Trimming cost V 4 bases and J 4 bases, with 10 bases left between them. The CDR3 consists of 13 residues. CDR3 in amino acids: CASSSGLPYGYTF. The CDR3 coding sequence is TGTGCCAGCAGTTCAGGACTTCCCTATGGCTACACCTTC.

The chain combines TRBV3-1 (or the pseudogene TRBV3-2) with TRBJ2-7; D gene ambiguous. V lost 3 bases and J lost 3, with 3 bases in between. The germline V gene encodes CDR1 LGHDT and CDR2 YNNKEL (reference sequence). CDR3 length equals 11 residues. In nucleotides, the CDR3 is TGTGCCAGCAGCCATGGCTACGAGCAGTACTTC. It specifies CASSHGYEQYF.

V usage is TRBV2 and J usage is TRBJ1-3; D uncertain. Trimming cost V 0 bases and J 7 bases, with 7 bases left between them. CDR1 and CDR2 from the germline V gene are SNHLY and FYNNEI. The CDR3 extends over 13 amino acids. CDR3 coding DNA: TGTGCCAGCAGTGAAGCTCTCGCTAACACCATATATTTT. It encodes CASSEALANTIYF.

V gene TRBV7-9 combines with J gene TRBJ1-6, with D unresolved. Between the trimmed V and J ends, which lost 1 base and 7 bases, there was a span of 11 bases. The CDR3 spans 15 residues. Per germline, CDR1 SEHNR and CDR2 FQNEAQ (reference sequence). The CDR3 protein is CASSLGRELNSPLHF. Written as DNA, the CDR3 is TGTGCCAGCAGCTTAGGAAGGGAACTAAATTCACCCCTCCACTTT.

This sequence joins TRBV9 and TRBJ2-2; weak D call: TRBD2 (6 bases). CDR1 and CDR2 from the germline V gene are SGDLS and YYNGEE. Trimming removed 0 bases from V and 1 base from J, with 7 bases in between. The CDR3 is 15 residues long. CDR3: CASSVGGVNTGELFF. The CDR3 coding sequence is TGTGCCAGCAGCGTAGGCGGGGTGAACACCGGGGAGCTGTTTTTT.

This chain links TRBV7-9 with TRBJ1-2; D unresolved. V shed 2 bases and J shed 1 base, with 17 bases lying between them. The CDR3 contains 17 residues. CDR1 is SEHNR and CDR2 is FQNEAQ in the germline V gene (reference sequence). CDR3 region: CASSLRADRPFNYGYTF. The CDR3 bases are TGTGCCAGCAGCTTACGGGCGGACCGACCTTTTAACTATGGCTACACCTTC.

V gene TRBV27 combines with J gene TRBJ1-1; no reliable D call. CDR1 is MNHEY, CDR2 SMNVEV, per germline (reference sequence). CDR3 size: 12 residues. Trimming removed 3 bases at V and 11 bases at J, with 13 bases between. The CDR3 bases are TGTGCCAGCAGTTTCGGGAGGGAGGCGGCTTTCTTT. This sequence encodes CASSFGREAAFF.

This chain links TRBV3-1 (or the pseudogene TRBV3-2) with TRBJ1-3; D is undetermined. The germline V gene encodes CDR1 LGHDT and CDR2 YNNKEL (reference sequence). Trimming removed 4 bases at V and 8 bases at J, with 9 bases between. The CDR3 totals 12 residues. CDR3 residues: CASSLFGDTIYF. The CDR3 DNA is TGTGCCAGCAGCCTCTTCGGAGACACCATATATTTT.

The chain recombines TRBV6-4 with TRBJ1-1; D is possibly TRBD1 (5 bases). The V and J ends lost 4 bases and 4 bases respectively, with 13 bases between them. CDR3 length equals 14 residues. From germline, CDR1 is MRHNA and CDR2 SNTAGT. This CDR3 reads CASSATTGGTEAFF. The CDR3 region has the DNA TGTGCCAGCAGTGCCACCACCGGGGGCACTGAAGCTTTCTTT.

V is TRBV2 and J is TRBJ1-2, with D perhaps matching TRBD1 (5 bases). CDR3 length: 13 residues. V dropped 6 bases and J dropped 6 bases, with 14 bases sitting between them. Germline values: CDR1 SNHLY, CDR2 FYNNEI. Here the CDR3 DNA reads TGTGCCAGCAGGGGCAGGGCCCTCCATGGCTACACCTTC. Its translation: CASRGRALHGYTF.

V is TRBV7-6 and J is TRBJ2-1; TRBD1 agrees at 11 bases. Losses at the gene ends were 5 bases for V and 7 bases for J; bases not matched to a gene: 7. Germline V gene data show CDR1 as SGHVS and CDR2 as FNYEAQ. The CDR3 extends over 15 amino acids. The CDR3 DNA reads TGTGCCAGCAGCGGAGGACAGGGGGCGCCGAATGAGCAGTTCTTC. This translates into CASSGGQGAPNEQFF.

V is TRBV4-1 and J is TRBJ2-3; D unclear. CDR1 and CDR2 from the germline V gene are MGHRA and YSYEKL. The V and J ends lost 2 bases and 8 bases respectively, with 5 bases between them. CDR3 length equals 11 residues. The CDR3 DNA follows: TGCGCCAGCAGCCAATACTCTACGCAGTATTTT. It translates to CASSQYSTQYF.

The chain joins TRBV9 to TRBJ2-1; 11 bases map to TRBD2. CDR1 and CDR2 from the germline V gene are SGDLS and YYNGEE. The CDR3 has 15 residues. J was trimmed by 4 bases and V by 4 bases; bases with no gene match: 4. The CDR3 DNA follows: TGTGCCAGCAGCTCTAGCGGGGGGCGGTACAATGAGCAGTTCTTC. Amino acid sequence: CASSSSGGRYNEQFF.

CDR3 DNA: TGTGCCAGCAGTTCCCTTTTAGAGACCCAGTACTTC. Translated: CASSSLLETQYF. The chain couples TRBV12-3 or TRBV12-4 to TRBJ2-5; D is ambiguous. V was pared by 4 bases and J by 4 bases, with 7 bases between. The CDR3 consists of 12 residues.

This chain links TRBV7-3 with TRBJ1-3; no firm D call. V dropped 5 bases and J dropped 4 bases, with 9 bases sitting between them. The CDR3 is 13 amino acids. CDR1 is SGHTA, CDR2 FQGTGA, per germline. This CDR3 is CASSPGGGNTIYF. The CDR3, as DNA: TGTGCCAGCAGCCCGGGAGGAGGAAACACCATATATTTT.

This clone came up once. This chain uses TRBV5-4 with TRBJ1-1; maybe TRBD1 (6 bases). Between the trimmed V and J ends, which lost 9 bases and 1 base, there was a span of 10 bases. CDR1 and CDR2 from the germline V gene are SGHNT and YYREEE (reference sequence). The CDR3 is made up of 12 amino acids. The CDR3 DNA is TGTGCCACTCAGGGGAGGAACACTGAAGCTTTCTTT. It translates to CATQGRNTEAFF.

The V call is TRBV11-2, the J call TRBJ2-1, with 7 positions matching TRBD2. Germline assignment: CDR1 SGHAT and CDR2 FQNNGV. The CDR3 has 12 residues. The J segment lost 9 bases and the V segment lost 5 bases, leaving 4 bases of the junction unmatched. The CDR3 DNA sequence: TGTGCCAGCAGCGATTTAGCGGGTGAGCAGTTCTTC. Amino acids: CASSDLAGEQFF. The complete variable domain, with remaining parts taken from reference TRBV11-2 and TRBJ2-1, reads EAGVAQSPRYKIIEKRQSVAFWCNPISGHATLYWYQQILGQGPKLLIQFQNNGVVDDSQLPKDRFSAERLKGVDSTLKIQPAKLEDSAVYLCASSDLAGEQFFGPGTRLTVL.

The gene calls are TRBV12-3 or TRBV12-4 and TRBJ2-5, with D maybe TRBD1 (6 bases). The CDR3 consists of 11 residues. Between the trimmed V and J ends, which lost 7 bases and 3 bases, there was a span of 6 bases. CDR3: CASKGEETQYF. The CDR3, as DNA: TGTGCCAGCAAGGGGGAAGAGACCCAGTACTTC.

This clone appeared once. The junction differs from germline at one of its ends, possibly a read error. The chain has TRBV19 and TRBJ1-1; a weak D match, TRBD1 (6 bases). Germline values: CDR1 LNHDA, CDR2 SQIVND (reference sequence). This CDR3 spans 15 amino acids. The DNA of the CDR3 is TGTGCCAGTAGTAATGGGACACCCGAATTTGGTAGGGCCCCTTTT. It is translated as CASSNGTPEFGRAPF.